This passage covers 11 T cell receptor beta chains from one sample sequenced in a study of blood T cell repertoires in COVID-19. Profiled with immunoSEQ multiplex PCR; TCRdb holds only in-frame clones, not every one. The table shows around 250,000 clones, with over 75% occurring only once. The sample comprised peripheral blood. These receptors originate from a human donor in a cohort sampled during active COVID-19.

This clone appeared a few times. CDR3 sequence (DNA): TGTGCCTGGAACCAACAGGGGGCGAGGACTGAAGCTTTCTTT. Amino acids: CAWNQQGARTEAFF. The chain couples TRBV30 to TRBJ1-1, with 9 bases fitting TRBD1. With 4 bases clipped from V and 5 bases from J, the junction kept 8 bases outside the gene matches. The CDR3 extends over 14 amino acids. Germline V gives CDR1 GTSNPN, CDR2 SVGIG (reference sequence).

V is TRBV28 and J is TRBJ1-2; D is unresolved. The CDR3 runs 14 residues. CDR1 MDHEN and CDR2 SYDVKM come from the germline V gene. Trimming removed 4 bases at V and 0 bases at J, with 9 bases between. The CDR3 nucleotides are TGTGCCAGCAGTTATTTCGGAGCTAACTATGGCTACACCTTC. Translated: CASSYFGANYGYTF.

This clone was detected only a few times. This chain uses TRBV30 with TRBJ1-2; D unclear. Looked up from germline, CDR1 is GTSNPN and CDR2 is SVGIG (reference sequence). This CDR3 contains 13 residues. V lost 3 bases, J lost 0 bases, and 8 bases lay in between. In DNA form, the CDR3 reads TGTGCCTGGAGCGAGGAATCTAACTATGGCTACACCTTC. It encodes CAWSEESNYGYTF.

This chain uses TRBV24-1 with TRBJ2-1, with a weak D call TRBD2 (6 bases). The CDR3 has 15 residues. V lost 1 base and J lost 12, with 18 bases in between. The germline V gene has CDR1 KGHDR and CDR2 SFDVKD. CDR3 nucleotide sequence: TGTGCCACCAGTGATTTTTCGGGCGGGATCGTCGGGCAGTTCTTC. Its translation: CATSDFSGGIVGQFF.

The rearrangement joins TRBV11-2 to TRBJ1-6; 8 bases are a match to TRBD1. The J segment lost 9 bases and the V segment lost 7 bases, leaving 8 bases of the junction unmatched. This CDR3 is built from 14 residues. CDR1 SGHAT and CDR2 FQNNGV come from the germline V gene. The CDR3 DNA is TGTGCCAGCAACCAGGGGGCGGTGAGTTCACCCCTCCACTTT. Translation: CASNQGAVSSPLHF.

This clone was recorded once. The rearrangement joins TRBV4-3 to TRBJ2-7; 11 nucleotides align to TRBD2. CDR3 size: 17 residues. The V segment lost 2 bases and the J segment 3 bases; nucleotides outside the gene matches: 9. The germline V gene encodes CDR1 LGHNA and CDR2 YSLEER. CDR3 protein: CASSQSPGLAENYEQYF. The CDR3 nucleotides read TGCGCCAGCAGCCAATCCCCGGGACTAGCGGAAAACTACGAGCAGTACTTC.

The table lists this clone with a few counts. The CDR3 region is CASSLIASEAFF. DNA for the CDR3: TGCGCCAGCAGCTTGATCGCGTCTGAAGCTTTCTTT. J is TRBJ1-1 and V is TRBV5-1; D gene unclear. V was trimmed by 1 base and J by 6 bases, leaving 7 bases between them. Germline V gives CDR1 SGHRS, CDR2 YFSETQ. CDR3 length equals 12 residues.

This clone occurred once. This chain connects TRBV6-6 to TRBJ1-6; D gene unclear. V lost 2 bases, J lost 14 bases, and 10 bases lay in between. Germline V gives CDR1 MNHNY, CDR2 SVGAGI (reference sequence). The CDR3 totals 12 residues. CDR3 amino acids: CASSYEFGTLHF. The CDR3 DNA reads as TGTGCCAGCAGTTACGAGTTTGGTACCCTCCACTTT.

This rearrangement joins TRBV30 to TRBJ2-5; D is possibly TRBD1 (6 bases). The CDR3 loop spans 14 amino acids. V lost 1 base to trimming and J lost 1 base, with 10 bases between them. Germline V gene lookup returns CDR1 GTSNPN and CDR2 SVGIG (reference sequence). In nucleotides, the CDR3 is TGTGCCTGGAGTGAGGGACACCTCCAAGAGACCCAGTACTTC. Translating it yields CAWSEGHLQETQYF.

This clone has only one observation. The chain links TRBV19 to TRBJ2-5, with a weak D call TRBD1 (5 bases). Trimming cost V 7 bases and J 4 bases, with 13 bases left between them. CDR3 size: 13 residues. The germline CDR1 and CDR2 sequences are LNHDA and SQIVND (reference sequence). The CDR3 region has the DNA TGTGCCAGTACCCTGGGGCAGGGAGAGACCCAGTACTTC. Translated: CASTLGQGETQYF.

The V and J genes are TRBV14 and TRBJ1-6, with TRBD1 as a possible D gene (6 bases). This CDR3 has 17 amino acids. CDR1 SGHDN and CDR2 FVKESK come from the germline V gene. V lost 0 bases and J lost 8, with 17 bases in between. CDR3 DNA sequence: TGTGCCAGCAGCCAAGATGGAGGACAGCTATTCCATTCACCCCTCCACTTT. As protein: CASSQDGGQLFHSPLHF.